This passage covers 25 T cell receptor beta chains from one sample sequenced in a study of blood T cell repertoires in COVID-19. This table comes from immunoSEQ multiplex PCR, and its TCRdb copy is limited to in-frame clones, with some not included. The table lists a few hundred thousand clones, roughly 89% of them singletons. Sequences were obtained from PBMCs or T cells enriched from blood (not recorded which). These TCRs come from a young woman with acute COVID-19.

This clone was detected once. The chain recombines TRBV6-5 with TRBJ2-3, with D possibly TRBD1 on 6 matching bases. The CDR3 consists of 15 residues. V was trimmed by 6 bases and J by 4 bases, leaving 17 bases between them. Per the germline V gene, CDR1 is MNHEY and CDR2 is SVGAGI. CDR3 sequence: CASRARQAGADTQYF. The CDR3, as DNA: TGTGCCAGCAGGGCAAGACAGGCCGGCGCAGATACGCAGTATTTT.

This chain joins TRBV5-6 and TRBJ2-7; 7 positions match TRBD1. The V and J ends lost 5 bases and 6 bases, in that order; junction bases with no gene match: 5. This CDR3 contains 12 residues. CDR1 and CDR2 from the germline V gene are SGHDT and YYEEEE. CDR3 bases: TGTGCCAGCAGTTTGACAGGGCCCGAGCAGTACTTC. Translating gives CASSLTGPEQYF.

This rearrangement joins TRBV28 to TRBJ1-5; possibly TRBD1 for D (5 bases). This CDR3 has 14 residues. Deletions cut 8 bases from V and 5 bases from J, with 16 bases between. In germline, CDR1 is MDHEN, CDR2 SYDVKM. Here the CDR3 DNA reads TGTGCCAGCTCCACTCGGCAGGGTCATCAGCCCCAGCATTTT. Translating gives CASSTRQGHQPQHF.

The chain employs TRBV5-6 and TRBJ1-1, with unresolved D. V was trimmed by 4 bases and J by 10 bases, leaving 20 bases between them. Germline CDR1 SGHDT, CDR2 YYEEEE. The CDR3 loop spans 14 amino acids. Written as DNA, the CDR3 is TGTGCCAGCAGCCTTCGGACGGCCGAAGAGGGAGCTTTCTTT. This sequence encodes CASSLRTAEEGAFF.

The V and J genes are TRBV28 and TRBJ1-6; 9 nucleotides line up with TRBD1. This CDR3 is built from 14 residues. In germline, CDR1 is MDHEN, CDR2 SYDVKM. V shed 6 bases and J 9 bases; nucleotides not matched to a gene: 6. The DNA for the CDR3 is TGTGCCAGCAGCCCGGGACAGGGTACTTCACCCCTCCACTTT. Protein product: CASSPGQGTSPLHF.

The chain carries TRBV6-5 and TRBJ1-2, with 8 bases identical to TRBD1. The junction had 9 bases not matched to a gene; V was cut back by 8 bases and J by 1 base. CDR3 length: 15 residues. Germline-derived CDR1 and CDR2 are MNHEY and SVGAGI. The CDR3 is CASGDRPNLNYGYTF. CDR3 in DNA: TGTGCCAGCGGGGACAGGCCAAACCTTAACTATGGCTACACCTTC.

J is TRBJ1-1 and V is TRBV9; a weak D match, TRBD1 (5 bases). Trimming left V 0 bases short and J 1 base short, with 10 bases between. The CDR3 sequence is 15 residues long. CDR1 and CDR2 from the germline V gene are SGDLS and YYNGEE. The CDR3 DNA reads as TGTGCCAGCAGCGTAGGCGGGGGGAGGAACACTGAAGCTTTCTTT. Residues: CASSVGGGRNTEAFF. Full variable domain (remainder filled in from reference TRBV9 and TRBJ1-1): DSGVTQTPKHLITATGQRVTLRCSPRSGDLSVYWYQQSLDQGLQFLIQYYNGEERAKGNILERFSAQQFPDLHSELNLSSLELGDSALYFCASSVGGGRNTEAFFGQGTRLTVV.

This clone showed up just once. The chain is built from TRBV3-1 (or the pseudogene TRBV3-2) and TRBJ1-3; D remains ambiguous. V was clipped by 4 bases and J by 1 base, with 11 bases between them. CDR1 and CDR2 from the germline V gene are LGHDT and YNNKEL (reference sequence). This CDR3 is built from 15 residues. This CDR3 reads CASSRSGSSGNTIYF. In nucleotides, the CDR3 is TGTGCCAGCAGCCGGTCAGGATCATCTGGAAACACCATATATTTT.

The chain employs TRBV5-1 and TRBJ1-6; no reliable D call. The CDR3 spans 16 residues. Germline values: CDR1 SGHRS, CDR2 YFSETQ. Trimming took 7 bases from V and 8 from J, leaving 22 bases between them. CDR3 nucleotide sequence: TGCGCCAGCTGCTCAAACCCCTTCGTAGCAGATTCACCCCTCCACTTT. Amino acid sequence: CASCSNPFVADSPLHF.

V gene TRBV6-5 combines with J gene TRBJ1-2; D uncertain. Germline CDR1 MNHEY, CDR2 SVGAGI. The CDR3 sequence is 13 residues long. V lost 5 bases and J 5 bases, leaving 12 bases between the germline ends. The CDR3, as DNA: TGTGCCAGCAGTAGCCACCCTTGGTATGGCTACACCTTC. Protein sequence: CASSSHPWYGYTF.

This sequence joins TRBV28 and TRBJ2-3; 7 nucleotides line up with TRBD2. V gave up 6 bases and J gave up 4 bases; unmatched junction bases: 7. The length of the CDR3 is 14 residues. Germline CDR1 reads MDHEN; CDR2 reads SYDVKM. CDR3 nucleotide sequence: TGTGCCAGCAGGTCGGGCGGGAGCCCAGATACGCAGTATTTT. Translating it yields CASRSGGSPDTQYF.

The J gene is TRBJ1-2, the V gene TRBV30; 7 nucleotides match TRBD1. Losses at the gene ends were 1 base for V and 7 bases for J; bases not matched to a gene: 6. Germline assignment: CDR1 GTSNPN and CDR2 SVGIG (reference sequence). The CDR3 is 13 amino acids. CDR3 loop: CAWSASTGVGYTF. CDR3 in DNA: TGTGCCTGGAGTGCATCTACAGGGGTTGGCTACACCTTC.

The CDR3 is CASDRGEYNEQFF. Here the CDR3 DNA reads TGTGCCAGCGACAGGGGGGAGTACAATGAGCAGTTCTTC. The chain carries TRBV6-5 and TRBJ2-1; 9 nucleotides agree with TRBD1. The ends lost 8 bases at V and 4 bases at J; junction bases unmatched: 3. This CDR3 has 13 amino acids. The V gene's germline CDR1 is MNHEY and CDR2 SVGAGI.

The rearrangement links TRBV7-2 to TRBJ2-7; 7 bases align to TRBD1. J lost 9 bases, V lost 4 bases, and 12 bases had no gene match. Germline V gene lookup returns CDR1 SGHTA and CDR2 FQGNSA. The CDR3 has 14 residues. The DNA of the CDR3 is TGTGCCAGCAGCTCAACGACAGGGATGAACTTGCAGTACTTC. This translates into CASSSTTGMNLQYF.

The CDR3: CASSLPEPLLALHF. As DNA, the CDR3 is TGTGCCAGCAGTCTCCCCGAACCGTTACTGGCCCTCCACTTT. The V call is TRBV28, the J call TRBJ1-6; D remains unclear. CDR3 size: 14 residues. The V end was cut by 5 bases, the J end by 14 bases, with 19 bases between. CDR1 is MDHEN and CDR2 is SYDVKM in the germline V gene.

The rearrangement uses TRBV28 and TRBJ1-3; the D gene is possibly TRBD1 (5 bases). V was shortened by 7 bases and J by 3 bases, with 10 bases between the two germline ends. This CDR3 has 13 amino acids. Looked up from germline, CDR1 is MDHEN and CDR2 is SYDVKM. This CDR3 is CASTTVYGNTIYF. The CDR3 nucleotides are TGTGCCAGCACGACAGTTTATGGAAACACCATATATTTT.

The J gene is TRBJ1-6, the V gene TRBV2; D is undetermined. CDR1 is SNHLY and CDR2 is FYNNEI in the germline V gene. This CDR3 is 15 amino acids long. Deletions cut 4 bases from V and 10 bases from J, with 17 bases between. The CDR3 reads CASSGVNGPGSPLHF. Here the CDR3 DNA reads TGTGCCAGCAGTGGTGTGAACGGGCCGGGATCACCCCTCCACTTT.

The chain employs TRBV20-1 and TRBJ1-3; D is undetermined. The V end was cut by 3 bases, the J end by 2 bases, with 11 bases between. Germline V gene sequence: CDR1 DFQATT, CDR2 SNEGSKA (reference sequence). CDR3 size: 14 residues. In DNA form, the CDR3 reads TGCAGTGCTAGTGGGCTCCCCACTGGAAACACCATATATTTT. Protein sequence: CSASGLPTGNTIYF.

The V and J genes are TRBV5-1 and TRBJ2-3, with TRBD2 matching 7 bases. The CDR3 covers 15 residues. Germline-derived CDR1 and CDR2 are SGHRS and YFSETQ. The ends lost 1 base at V and 4 bases at J; junction bases unmatched: 6. This CDR3 is CASSLQGGGADTQYF. DNA for the CDR3: TGCGCCAGCAGCTTGCAGGGCGGGGGAGCAGATACGCAGTATTTT.

J is TRBJ1-1 and V is TRBV7-8; D might be TRBD1 (5 bases). Germline loops: CDR1 SGHVS, CDR2 FQNEAQ. V lost 5 bases and J lost 5, with 12 bases in between. This CDR3 comprises 13 residues. CDR3 sequence: CASSRDSWTEAFF. CDR3 DNA: TGTGCCAGCAGCCGGGACTCCTGGACTGAAGCTTTCTTT.

This clone was recorded once. The chain combines TRBV11-3 with TRBJ2-5, with 11 bases aligning to TRBD2. Germline V CDR1 and CDR2: SGHNT, YENEEA. The J segment lost 2 bases and the V segment lost 4 bases, leaving 6 bases of the junction unmatched. There are 16 residues in the CDR3. The CDR3 region is CASSSSSGRNQETQYF. The DNA for the CDR3 is TGTGCCAGCAGCTCCTCTAGCGGGAGGAATCAAGAGACCCAGTACTTC.

The chain joins TRBV7-2 to TRBJ1-2, with unresolved D. This CDR3 contains 14 residues. CDR1 is SGHTA and CDR2 is FQGNSA in the germline V gene. The V end lost 7 bases, the J end lost 4 bases, and 16 bases lay between the germline ends. CDR3 bases: TGTGCCAGCACCATTTCGGAGGGCTTCTATGGCTACACCTTC. Its translation is CASTISEGFYGYTF.

This sequence joins TRBV4-1 and TRBJ2-3, with 9 bases that match TRBD2. The junction had 11 bases not matched to a gene; V was cut back by 1 base and J by 0 bases. This CDR3 region has 19 residues. The germline V gene encodes CDR1 MGHRA and CDR2 YSYEKL. This CDR3 reads CASSQGLAGLFASTDTQYF. The CDR3 DNA reads as TGCGCCAGCAGCCAAGGTCTAGCGGGGCTTTTTGCTAGCACAGATACGCAGTATTTT.

The chain is built from TRBV28 and TRBJ1-5; a weak D match, TRBD1 (6 bases). V gave up 5 bases and J gave up 2 bases, with 10 bases separating them. CDR1 and CDR2 from the germline V gene are MDHEN and SYDVKM. CDR3 length equals 14 residues. The CDR3 DNA is TGTGCCAGCAGTCGACAGGCGGGCAATCAGCCCCAGCATTTT. It translates to CASSRQAGNQPQHF. Full variable domain (remainder filled in from reference TRBV28 and TRBJ1-5): DVKVTQSSRYLVKRTGEKVFLECVQDMDHENMFWYRQDPGLGLRLIYFSYDVKMKEKGDIPEGYSVSREKKERFSLILESASTNQTSMYLCASSRQAGNQPQHFGDGTRLSIL.

The chain employs TRBV18 and TRBJ2-7, with 10 bases aligning to TRBD1. The V gene's germline CDR1 is KGHSH and CDR2 LQKENI. The CDR3 contains 13 residues. With V trimmed by 3 bases and J by 5 bases, 1 base remained unmatched. The CDR3 nucleotides read TGTGCCAGCTCACCCGGGACAGGGGACGAGCAGTACTTC. Its protein is CASSPGTGDEQYF.